The T cell receptor (beta chain) described here comes from a study of cytomegalovirus exposure and HLA in healthy donors. Overall study findings and caveats: In a later analysis, HLA-C alleles had the fewest associated TCRs, DRB1 alleles the most. Cytomegalovirus-associated TCR beta chains were listed, numbering around 150.

This clone was counted once. The antigen is not known. PCR involved 60 Vbeta and 13 Jbeta primers. As handled by the study authors: Among the unique TCR beta chains that a later analysis counted, about 84 million in all, 9.5 million to 11 million were shared. Here immunoSEQ multiplex PCR was the method, and the copy in TCRdb shows in-frame clones only, minus some. The V and J calls and the clone size are those of that table, but D and trimming were determined from the DNA. The repertoire includes roughly 190,000 clones, around 80% of them detected once, and approximately 2% sits in the top ten. Between the trimmed V and J ends, which lost 6 bases and 2 bases, there was a span of 8 bases. CDR3 length: 14 residues. Germline CDR1 is SNHLY and CDR2 is FYNNEI.

The sequenced sample consisted of PBMCs. V gene TRBV2 combines with J gene TRBJ1-6; possible D gene TRBD1, 5 bases. The TCR originated in a woman under 40 in good health and CMV-seropositive. The CDR3 DNA reads TGTGCCAGCAGAGCAGGGCCCTATAATTCACCCCTCCACTTT. This codes for CASRAGPYNSPLHF.